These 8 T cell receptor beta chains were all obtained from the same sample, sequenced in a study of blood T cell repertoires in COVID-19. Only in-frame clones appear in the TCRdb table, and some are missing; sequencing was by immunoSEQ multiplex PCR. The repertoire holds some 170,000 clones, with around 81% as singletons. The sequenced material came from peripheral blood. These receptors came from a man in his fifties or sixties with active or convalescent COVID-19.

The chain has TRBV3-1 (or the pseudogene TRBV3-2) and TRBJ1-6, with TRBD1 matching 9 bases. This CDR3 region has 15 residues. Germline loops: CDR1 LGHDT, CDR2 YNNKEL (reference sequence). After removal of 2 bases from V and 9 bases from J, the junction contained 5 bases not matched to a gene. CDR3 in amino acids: CASSQNRGLSSPLHF. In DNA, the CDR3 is TGTGCCAGCAGCCAAAACAGGGGGCTTAGTTCACCCCTCCACTTT.

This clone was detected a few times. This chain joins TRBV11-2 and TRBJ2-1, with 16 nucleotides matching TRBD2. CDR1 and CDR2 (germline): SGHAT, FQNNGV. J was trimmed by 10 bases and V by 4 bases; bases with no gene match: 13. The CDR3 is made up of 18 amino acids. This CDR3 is CASSSISGTSGRVREQFF. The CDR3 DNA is TGTGCCAGCAGCTCGATCTCCGGGACTAGCGGGAGGGTGAGGGAGCAGTTCTTC. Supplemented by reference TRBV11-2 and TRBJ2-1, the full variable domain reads EAGVAQSPRYKIIEKRQSVAFWCNPISGHATLYWYQQILGQGPKLLIQFQNNGVVDDSQLPKDRFSAERLKGVDSTLKIQPAKLEDSAVYLCASSSISGTSGRVREQFFGPGTRLTVL.

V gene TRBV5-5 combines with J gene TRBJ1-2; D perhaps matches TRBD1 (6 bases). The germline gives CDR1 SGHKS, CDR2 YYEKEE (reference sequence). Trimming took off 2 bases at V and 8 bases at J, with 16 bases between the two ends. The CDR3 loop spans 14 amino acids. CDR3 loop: CASSFARGRGGYTF. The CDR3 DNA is TGTGCCAGCAGCTTTGCCAGGGGCCGGGGAGGCTACACCTTC. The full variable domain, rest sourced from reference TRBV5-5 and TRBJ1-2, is DAGVTQSPTHLIKTRGQQVTLRCSPISGHKSVSWYQQVLGQGPQFIFQYYEKEERGRGNFPDRFSARQFPNYSSELNVNALLLGDSALYLCASSFARGRGGYTFGSGTRLTVV.

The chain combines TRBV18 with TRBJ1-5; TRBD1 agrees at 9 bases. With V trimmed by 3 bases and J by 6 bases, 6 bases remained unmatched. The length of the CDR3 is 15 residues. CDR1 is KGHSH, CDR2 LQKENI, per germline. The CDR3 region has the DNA TGTGCCAGCTCACCCGAACAGGGGGCAGCTCAGCCCCAGCATTTT. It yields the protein CASSPEQGAAQPQHF.

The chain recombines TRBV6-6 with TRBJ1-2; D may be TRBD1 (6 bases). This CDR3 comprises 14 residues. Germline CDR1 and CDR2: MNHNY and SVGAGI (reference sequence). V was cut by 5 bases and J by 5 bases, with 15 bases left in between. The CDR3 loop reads CASSGGTGSYGYTF. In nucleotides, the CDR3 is TGTGCCAGCAGTGGGGGAACAGGGTCTTATGGCTACACCTTC.

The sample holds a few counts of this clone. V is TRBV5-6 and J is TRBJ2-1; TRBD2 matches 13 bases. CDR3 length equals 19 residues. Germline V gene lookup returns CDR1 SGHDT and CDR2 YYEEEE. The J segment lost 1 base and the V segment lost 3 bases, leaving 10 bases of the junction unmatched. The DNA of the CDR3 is TGTGCCAGCAGCTCACAACTAGCGGGAGGGCCCCTTTCCTACAATGAGCAGTTCTTC. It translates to CASSSQLAGGPLSYNEQFF.

The CDR3 is CASSLEGLYGYTF. Here the CDR3 DNA reads TGTGCCAGCAGCTTGGAGGGGCTCTATGGCTACACCTTC. This chain uses TRBV5-4 with TRBJ1-2; D is perhaps TRBD1 (5 bases). Per germline, CDR1 SGHNT and CDR2 YYREEE (reference sequence). The CDR3 spans 13 residues. V gave up 0 bases and J gave up 4 bases, with 7 bases separating them.

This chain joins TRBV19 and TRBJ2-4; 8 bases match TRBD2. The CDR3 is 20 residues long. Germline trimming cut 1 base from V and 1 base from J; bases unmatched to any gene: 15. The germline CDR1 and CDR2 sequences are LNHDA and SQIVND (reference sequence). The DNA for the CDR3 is TGTGCCAGTAGTATAGCCTCCCTAGCGGGTCTCACCGGGGCCAAAAACATTCAGTACTTC. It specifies CASSIASLAGLTGAKNIQYF. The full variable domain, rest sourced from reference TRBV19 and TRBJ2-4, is DGGITQSPKYLFRKEGQNVTLSCEQNLNHDAMYWYRQDPGQGLRLIYYSQIVNDFQKGDIAEGYSVSREKKESFPLTVTSAQKNPTAFYLCASSIASLAGLTGAKNIQYFGAGTRLSVL.